This record concerns one T cell receptor (beta chain) sequence. Its antigen remains unknown. The data stem from a study of graft-versus-host responses after intestinal transplantation. Whole-study context: Recipients uniformly received anti-thymocyte globulin induction, followed by tacrolimus and steroids for approximately 3 years. General study results and limits: Early post-transplant HvG declines were associated with peak circulating GvH clone levels.

TCRdb's copy holds only in-frame clones and misses some; the assay was immunoSEQ multiplex PCR. The table lists 45,000 to 60,000 clones, nearly 95% of them singletons. This CDR3 has 16 residues. CDR1 and CDR2 (germline): MNHNY, SVGAGI (reference sequence). After removal of 2 bases from V and 3 bases from J, the junction contained 5 bases not matched to a gene. The rearrangement links TRBV6-6 to TRBJ2-7; 12 bases are a match to TRBD2. Source: unstimulated CD4+ T cells sorted from spleen or lymph node cells, taken before transplant. This sequence was found in a human donor who was the organ donor for an intestinal transplant. CDR3 bases: TGTGCCAGCAGTTACCCCGGGACTAGCGGGCACTACGAGCAGTACTTC. This sequence encodes CASSYPGTSGHYEQYF.